One and the same sample provided the 5 T cell receptor beta chains below, sequenced in a study of T-cell reconstitution after alpha-beta-depleted transplantation in children. Using unique molecular identifiers, the investigators prepared the TCRbeta library. MiXCR, applied by TCRdb to the PCR reads, yields one record per CDR3 protein. Here the sample spans about 610,000 distinct CDR3 sequences, over 9.5% being singletons. This material consisted of PBMCs from the stem cell graft donor, taken from the stem cell graft. The receptors derive from a human donor who donated a stem cell graft to a child with acute myeloid leukemia.

This rearrangement joins TRBV3-1 to TRBJ2-7; TRBD1 agrees at 9 bases. The germline gives CDR1 LGHDT, CDR2 YNNKEL (reference sequence). After removal of 8 bases from V and 3 bases from J, the junction contained 2 bases not matched to a gene. The CDR3 consists of 12 residues. In nucleotides, the CDR3 is TGTGCCAGCGCGGGACAGGGCTACGAGCAGTACTTC. Amino acid sequence: CASAGQGYEQYF.

This clonotype appeared many times. V is TRBV6-1 and J is TRBJ1-5; D is ambiguous. CDR3 length equals 16 residues. The ends were cut back, 4 bases at V and 0 bases at J, with 13 bases in the middle. Germline loops: CDR1 MNHNS, CDR2 SASEGT. DNA for the CDR3: TGTGCCAGCAGTGTTGGGCCGCAAAATAGCAATCAGCCCCAGCATTTT. This gives the protein CASSVGPQNSNQPQHF.

This clonotype was detected a few times. The chain recombines TRBV25-1 with TRBJ2-1, with D perhaps given as TRBD1 or TRBD2 (7 bases each). The V gene's germline CDR1 is MGHDK and CDR2 SYGVNS. V was trimmed by 6 bases and J by 1 base, leaving 13 bases between them. The CDR3 has 15 residues. The CDR3, as DNA: TGTGCCAGCAGCCAGGGGGGGGCGTCCTACAATGAGCAGTTCTTC. Translating it yields CASSQGGASYNEQFF. The whole variable domain, filled in from reference TRBV25-1 and TRBJ2-1, reads EADIYQTPRYLVIGTGKKITLECSQTMGHDKMYWYQQDPGMELHLIHYSYGVNSTEKGDLSSESTVSRIRTEHFPLTLESARPSHTSQYLCASSQGGASYNEQFFGPGTRLTVL.

In this sample, this clonotype turned up many times. The chain couples TRBV7-9 to TRBJ2-4; D is undetermined. V was clipped by 3 bases and J by 3 bases, with 9 bases between them. The CDR3 is 14 residues long. CDR1 SEHNR and CDR2 FQNEAQ come from the germline V gene (reference sequence). The CDR3 here is CASSLSSSKNIQYF. The CDR3 DNA is TGTGCCAGCAGCTTGAGCTCGAGCAAAAACATTCAGTACTTC.

This clonotype has a count of ten or more. The V gene is TRBV6-1, the J gene TRBJ2-2; 11 bases map to TRBD2. Losses at the gene ends were 6 bases for V and 5 bases for J; bases not matched to a gene: 5. The germline gives CDR1 MNHNS, CDR2 SASEGT. The CDR3 is 15 amino acids. The CDR3 coding sequence is TGTGCCAGCAGGATAGCGGGAGGGCCGACCGGGGAGCTGTTTTTT. Encoded protein: CASRIAGGPTGELFF.